Sequencing of this T cell receptor beta chain was carried out in a study of T cell responses to AZD1222 COVID-19 vaccine. The CDR3 spans 14 residues. Deletions cut 5 bases from V and 4 bases from J, with 11 bases between. CDR1 is SEHNR, CDR2 FQNEAQ, per germline (reference sequence). Whole-study findings and limits: Repertoires were collected only later (after the peak T cell response had occurred). Just a handful of people given AZD1222 tested seropositive at baseline. CD4 TCRs linked to vaccination spanned spike, dominating at 160-218 and 743-854.

Here immunoSEQ multiplex PCR was the method, and the copy in TCRdb shows in-frame clones only, minus some. The sample carries around 60,000 clones, 81% recorded once. Note on this clone: Its antigen is not known.

The TCR comes from an adult who received the AZD1222 COVID-19 vaccine. The specimen was peripheral blood, collected 28 days after the second AZD1222 dose. V usage is TRBV7-9 and J usage is TRBJ1-4; D is perhaps TRBD1 (6 bases). In nucleotides, the CDR3 is TGTGCCAGCAGCCTGACAGGAATTAATGAAAAACTGTTTTTT. This gives the protein CASSLTGINEKLFF.